A single sample gave rise to the 21 T cell receptor beta chains below, sequenced in a study of T-cell reconstitution after alpha-beta-depleted transplantation in children. TCRbeta library preparation incorporated unique molecular identifiers. Each CDR3 protein gets one entry after TCRdb re-called the PCR reads with MiXCR. This sample has 700,000 to 850,000 distinct CDR3 sequences, with 16% found just once. Sequencing used PBMCs, mostly from graft donor cells, obtained 360 days after TCRalphabeta/CD19-depleted stem cell transplant. The source is a male patient between 5 and 17 years old who had a stem cell transplant for acute lymphoblastic leukemia, so the T cells may come from the graft donor.

This clonotype turned up a few times. This chain uses TRBV20-1 with TRBJ2-2; tentatively, D is TRBD2 (6 bases). The CDR3 loop spans 14 amino acids. CDR1 and CDR2 from the germline V gene are DFQATT and SNEGSKA (reference sequence). V gave up 3 bases and J gave up 3 bases, with 11 bases separating them. Written as DNA, the CDR3 is TGCAGTGCTAGTATTAGCGGAGACACCGGGGAGCTGTTTTTT. It specifies CSASISGDTGELFF.

In its sample, this clonotype was seen many times. The gene calls are TRBV4-1 and TRBJ2-7; D might be TRBD1 or TRBD2, each matching 5 bases. Trimming left V 4 bases short and J 1 base short, with 14 bases between. The CDR3 length is 15 residues. Germline V gene lookup returns CDR1 MGHRA and CDR2 YSYEKL. The CDR3 here is CASSPQGRRSYEQYF. In DNA form, the CDR3 reads TGCGCCAGCAGCCCCCAGGGTAGGAGGTCCTACGAGCAGTACTTC.

V gene TRBV14 combines with J gene TRBJ2-3, with 8 bases aligning to TRBD2. The CDR3 extends over 17 amino acids. V was clipped by 1 base and J by 2 bases; unmatched bases: 8. From germline, CDR1 is SGHDN and CDR2 FVKESK. The chain's CDR3 is CASSQGARLATTDTQYF. As DNA, the CDR3 is TGTGCCAGCAGCCAAGGGGCTCGACTAGCGACCACAGATACGCAGTATTTT. The entire variable domain, with the rest obtained from reference TRBV14 and TRBJ2-3, is as follows: EAGVTQFPSHSVIEKGQTVTLRCDPISGHDNLYWYRRVMGKEIKFLLHFVKESKQDESGMPNNRFLAERTGGTYSTLKVQPAELEDSGVYFCASSQGARLATTDTQYFGPGTRLTVL.

In this sample, this clonotype turned up a few times. The V call is TRBV5-5, the J call TRBJ2-5; TRBD2 is a possible D gene (5 bases). This CDR3 spans 15 amino acids. Germline V gene data show CDR1 as SGHKS and CDR2 as YYEKEE (reference sequence). The V end was cut by 2 bases, the J end by 5 bases, with 16 bases between. The CDR3 here is CASSLNLYRRETQYF. The CDR3 coding sequence is TGTGCCAGCAGCTTAAACTTGTACCGGAGGGAGACCCAGTACTTC.

This clonotype was counted many times. The chain links TRBV5-1 to TRBJ2-5, with 7 bases lining up with TRBD1. The CDR3 extends over 15 amino acids. Germline-derived CDR1 and CDR2 are SGHRS and YFSETQ. Losses at the gene ends were 2 bases for V and 5 bases for J; bases not matched to a gene: 9. The CDR3 DNA reads as TGCGCCAGCAGCTTTATAAGGGGGCCGTCGGAGACCCAGTACTTC. Its protein is CASSFIRGPSETQYF.

The table lists this clonotype with many counts. The rearrangement uses TRBV29-1 and TRBJ2-4, with D possibly matching TRBD1 (6 bases). Germline CDR1 and CDR2: SQVTM and ANQGSEA. The CDR3 contains 13 residues. V lost 4 bases and J lost 1, with 8 bases in between. The CDR3 DNA sequence: TGCAGCGTTGCCGGACAGGCCAAAAACATTCAGTACTTC. This sequence encodes CSVAGQAKNIQYF.

This clonotype was picked up many times. The chain employs TRBV12-3 or TRBV12-4 and TRBJ2-3; TRBD2 matches at 13 bases. The CDR3 runs 16 residues. J lost 4 bases, V lost 5 bases, and 6 bases had no gene match. The DNA for the CDR3 is TGTGCCAGCAGTCCGGGACTAGCGGGAAGAGCAGATACGCAGTATTTT. It is translated as CASSPGLAGRADTQYF.

This chain links TRBV20-1 with TRBJ1-1; D possibly corresponds to TRBD1 (5 bases). Between the trimmed V and J ends, which lost 2 bases and 4 bases, there was a span of 17 bases. This CDR3 is 15 amino acids long. The germline gives CDR1 DFQATT, CDR2 SNEGSKA (reference sequence). CDR3 sequence reads: CSARFPGSLGTEAFF. CDR3 coding DNA: TGCAGTGCTAGATTCCCAGGGAGCCTCGGCACTGAAGCTTTCTTT.

This rearrangement joins TRBV3-1 to TRBJ2-5, with 12 bases identical to TRBD2. J gave up 3 bases and V 4 bases, and 9 bases lay outside the gene matches. This CDR3 is built from 17 residues. CDR1 and CDR2 (germline): LGHDT, YNNKEL (reference sequence). The CDR3 DNA is TGTGCCAGCAGCCCACCCCCGAGGACTAGCGGGAAAGAGACCCAGTACTTC. It encodes CASSPPPRTSGKETQYF.

There are a few counts of this clonotype. The genes are TRBV12-3 or TRBV12-4 and TRBJ2-1, with D uncertain. V was pared by 5 bases and J by 6 bases, with 14 bases between. CDR3 length: 14 residues. The CDR3 is CASSLSDLSNEQFF. The DNA for the CDR3 is TGTGCCAGCAGTCTCTCCGACTTGAGCAATGAGCAGTTCTTC.

J is TRBJ1-3 and V is TRBV9; D possibly corresponds to TRBD1 (5 bases). V lost 0 bases to trimming and J lost 4 bases, with 8 bases between them. This CDR3 has 14 amino acids. CDR1 and CDR2 (germline): SGDLS, YYNGEE. The CDR3 nucleotides read TGTGCCAGCAGCGTAGAGGGGCCAGGAAACACCATATATTTT. Translated, it gives CASSVEGPGNTIYF.

V usage is TRBV12-3 or TRBV12-4 and J usage is TRBJ1-6; 7 bases are a match to TRBD1. The V gene end was trimmed by 10 bases and the J gene end by 7 bases; junction bases not matched to a gene: 10. The length of the CDR3 is 14 residues. DNA of the CDR3: TGTGCCACCCCCCGACAGGGTCGGAATTCACCCCTCCACTTT. Translated, it gives CATPRQGRNSPLHF.

This clonotype was observed a handful of times. The chain couples TRBV12-3 or TRBV12-4 to TRBJ2-5, with 8 bases lining up with TRBD2. CDR3 length: 14 amino acids. J lost 4 bases, V lost 5 bases, and 6 bases had no gene match. The chain's CDR3 is CASSRGGSGETQYF. CDR3 sequence (DNA): TGTGCCAGCAGTCGGGGGGGGTCCGGAGAGACCCAGTACTTC.

The rearrangement joins TRBV12-3 or TRBV12-4 to TRBJ1-5; 7 nucleotides agree with TRBD1. The CDR3 runs to 14 residues. With 6 bases clipped from V and 4 bases from J, the junction kept 6 bases outside the gene matches. DNA of the CDR3: TGTGCCAGCAGATTCGGGACAGCGAATCAGCCCCAGCATTTT. Its protein product is CASRFGTANQPQHF.

V is TRBV9 and J is TRBJ2-3; D unresolved. The CDR3 sequence is 15 residues long. In germline, CDR1 is SGDLS, CDR2 YYNGEE. Trimming took 0 bases from V and 3 from J, leaving 11 bases between them. CDR3 sequence: CASSVAGAPTDTQYF. CDR3 DNA: TGTGCCAGCAGCGTAGCTGGCGCCCCGACAGATACGCAGTATTTT.

The chain links TRBV5-1 to TRBJ2-7; perhaps TRBD2 as D (5 bases). V lost 6 bases and J 0 bases, leaving 10 bases between the germline ends. The CDR3 consists of 13 residues. CDR1 is SGHRS and CDR2 is YFSETQ in the germline V gene. CDR3 amino acids: CASTRGLSYEQYF. DNA for the CDR3: TGCGCCAGCACTCGGGGTCTCTCCTACGAGCAGTACTTC.

This clonotype was found a few times. The chain has TRBV24-1 and TRBJ2-6; TRBD1 might be the D (5 bases). The CDR3 loop spans 15 amino acids. Germline V gene sequence: CDR1 KGHDR, CDR2 SFDVKD. Trimming took off 7 bases at V and 4 bases at J, with 13 bases between the two ends. The CDR3 loop reads CATSDGQAGANVLTF. CDR3 coding DNA: TGTGCCACCAGCGACGGACAAGCCGGGGCCAACGTCCTGACTTTC.

J is TRBJ2-4 and V is TRBV6-1, with D perhaps matching TRBD2 (6 bases). V lost 7 bases, J lost 8 bases, and 21 bases lay in between. The V gene's germline CDR1 is MNHNS and CDR2 SASEGT. This CDR3 has 15 residues. CDR3 DNA: TGTGCCAGCACCCCAACTGTAGCGAGGGAGGACATTCAGTACTTC. As protein: CASTPTVAREDIQYF.

This clonotype turned up a few times. This rearrangement joins TRBV4-1 to TRBJ2-7; 14 bases align to TRBD2. V lost 4 bases to trimming and J lost 3 bases; unmatched junction nucleotides: 8. The germline V gene has CDR1 MGHRA and CDR2 YSYEKL. The CDR3 is made up of 17 amino acids. CDR3 sequence reads: CASSPMQGLAGVYEQYF. The CDR3 DNA is TGCGCCAGCAGCCCCATGCAGGGACTAGCGGGAGTCTACGAGCAGTACTTC.

CDR3 DNA: TGTGCCAGCAGCGTGGGACTAGCGGGAGAATTTCCCTACTACGAGCAGTACTTC. Protein sequence: CASSVGLAGEFPYYEQYF. The chain uses TRBV11-1 and TRBJ2-7; TRBD2 aligns across 14 bases. Germline CDR1 is SGHAT and CDR2 is FQDESV (reference sequence). The length of the CDR3 is 18 residues. Germline trimming cut 5 bases from V and 3 bases from J; bases unmatched to any gene: 12.

In this sample, this clonotype turned up many times. The V gene is TRBV7-2, the J gene TRBJ2-1; D not certain. Germline CDR1 reads SGHTA; CDR2 reads FQGNSA. This CDR3 region has 11 residues. With 10 bases removed from V and 7 bases from J, the gap between germline ends came to 11 bases. CDR3 nucleotide sequence: TGTGCCACCTTTAGTGGGAATGAGCAGTTCTTC. It encodes CATFSGNEQFF.